These 11 T cell receptor beta chains share one sample of origin, sequenced in a study of blood T cells in healthy people across ages. The authors ran a second PCR of about 7 to 11 cycles using a sample-barcoded 5' primer and a J-beta primer mix. TCRdb re-derived calls from the 5' RACE reads in MiXCR, one entry per CDR3 protein. The sample has about 800,000 distinct CDR3 sequences, roughly 25% seen once. The same specimen was also included in a second study, on T cells of mothers and their children.

The sequencing input was blood. These receptors were taken from a boy aged 5-17 years in good health.

V gene TRBV11-2 combines with J gene TRBJ2-5; no definite D call. CDR1 SGHAT and CDR2 FQNNGV come from the germline V gene. Trimming cost V 4 bases and J 5 bases, with 11 bases left between them. The CDR3 covers 13 residues. This chain's CDR3 is CASSSPGYETQYF. The CDR3 coding sequence is TGTGCCAGCAGCTCCCCGGGCTACGAGACCCAGTACTTC.

This chain links TRBV7-9 with TRBJ2-5, with 8 bases aligning to TRBD1. Germline lookup yields CDR1 SEHNR and CDR2 FQNEAQ (reference sequence). CDR3 length: 15 amino acids. Germline trimming cut 5 bases from V and 5 bases from J; bases unmatched to any gene: 10. CDR3 protein: CASSVDRGIWETQYF. The DNA of the CDR3 is TGTGCCAGCAGCGTCGACAGGGGTATCTGGGAGACCCAGTACTTC.

This clonotype has a handful of counts. V usage is TRBV6-5 and J usage is TRBJ1-1; a weak D match, TRBD1 (6 bases). Germline CDR1 and CDR2: MNHEY and SVGAGI. The CDR3 has 14 residues. The ends were cut back, 5 bases at V and 6 bases at J, with 16 bases in the middle. CDR3 amino acids: CASSPRGGGAEAFF. The CDR3 bases are TGTGCCAGCAGTCCGCGCGGGGGCGGTGCTGAAGCTTTCTTT.

This clonotype was found many times. The V call is TRBV20-1, the J call TRBJ2-4; 8 bases are a match to TRBD2. Germline CDR1 is DFQATT and CDR2 is SNEGSKA (reference sequence). With 5 bases clipped from V and 0 bases from J, the junction kept 6 bases outside the gene matches. The CDR3 extends over 15 amino acids. The CDR3 sequence is CSAPTSGIAKNIQYF. The CDR3 DNA reads TGCAGTGCTCCCACTAGCGGAATAGCCAAAAACATTCAGTACTTC.

The CDR3 loop is CASSLRAGNYEQYF. CDR3 in DNA: TGTGCCAGCAGTTTAAGGGCAGGGAACTACGAGCAGTACTTC. The gene calls are TRBV12-3 or TRBV12-4 and TRBJ2-1; D possibly corresponds to TRBD1 (5 bases). The DNA end is more similar to TRBJ2-7, so the J call may be wrong. The CDR3 is 14 amino acids.

A few counts support this clonotype. The gene calls are TRBV4-3 and TRBJ2-5, with 8 nucleotides matching TRBD2. V was clipped by 5 bases and J by 2 bases; unmatched bases: 7. The CDR3 runs to 15 residues. Germline loops: CDR1 LGHNA, CDR2 YSLEER. The CDR3 coding sequence is TGCGCCAGCAGCAGGTCCCCTAGCGGGCAAGAGACCCAGTACTTC. Amino acids: CASSRSPSGQETQYF.

J is TRBJ2-3 and V is TRBV20-1, with a possible D match to TRBD2 (7 bases). The CDR3 consists of 17 residues. CDR1 is DFQATT, CDR2 SNEGSKA, per germline (reference sequence). V lost 0 bases to trimming and J lost 4 bases, with 20 bases between them. The CDR3 DNA is TGCAGTGCTAGAGACCCTGCGGGCGGGGGCGGCCCAGATACGCAGTATTTT. Its translation: CSARDPAGGGGPDTQYF.

This rearrangement joins TRBV19 to TRBJ2-1, with TRBD1 matching over 7 bases. Germline V gene sequence: CDR1 LNHDA, CDR2 SQIVND (reference sequence). The CDR3 consists of 15 residues. Germline trimming cut 5 bases from V and 2 bases from J; bases unmatched to any gene: 6. CDR3 region: CASSENRGPYNEQFF. The CDR3 region has the DNA TGTGCCAGTAGTGAAAACAGGGGTCCCTACAATGAGCAGTTCTTC.

The chain carries TRBV28 and TRBJ2-7; TRBD2 agrees at 10 bases. V lost 6 bases, J lost 1 base, and 9 bases stayed unmatched. CDR3 length: 16 amino acids. Germline V lookup: CDR1 MDHEN, CDR2 SYDVKM. The CDR3 nucleotides read TGTGCCAGCAGCATTACCGGGACTAGCGTGTCCTACGAGCAGTACTTC. Protein sequence: CASSITGTSVSYEQYF. The whole variable domain, filled in from reference TRBV28 and TRBJ2-7, reads DVKVTQSSRYLVKRTGEKVFLECVQDMDHENMFWYRQDPGLGLRLIYFSYDVKMKEKGDIPEGYSVSREKKERFSLILESASTNQTSMYLCASSITGTSVSYEQYFGPGTRLTVT.

This clonotype was counted once. In DNA, the CDR3 is TGTGCCAGCAGTGAACCCTTGACAGGCTACGAGCAGTACTTC. Its translation: CASSEPLTGYEQYF. The chain couples TRBV28 to TRBJ2-7; D is perhaps TRBD1 (6 bases). The germline V gene encodes CDR1 MDHEN and CDR2 SYDVKM. The CDR3 runs to 14 residues. Trimming took off 5 bases at V and 3 bases at J, with 14 bases between the two ends.

This sequence joins TRBV11-3 and TRBJ2-2; TRBD1 agrees at 9 bases. The germline gives CDR1 SGHNT, CDR2 YENEEA. The CDR3 is 16 residues long. After removal of 5 bases from V and 5 bases from J, the junction contained 9 bases not matched to a gene. The CDR3 here is CASSPWTGASTGELFF. For the CDR3, the DNA is TGTGCCAGCAGCCCTTGGACAGGGGCGAGTACCGGGGAGCTGTTTTTT. The entire variable domain, with the rest obtained from reference TRBV11-3 and TRBJ2-2, is as follows: EAGVVQSPRYKIIEKKQPVAFWCNPISGHNTLYWYLQNLGQGPELLIRYENEEAVDDSQLPKDRFSAERLKGVDSTLKIQPAELGDSAVYLCASSPWTGASTGELFFGEGSRLTVL.